This T cell receptor beta chain was obtained from a study of PD-1 blockade in classical Hodgkin lymphoma. Overall study findings and caveats: It was reported that newly diagnosed patients had less baseline TCR diversity than healthy donors. By C4D1, diversity of CD4+ TCRs had risen significantly, whereas that of CD8+ TCRs had not. Undefined causes, possibly disease activity or prior therapy, underlie the repertoire differences. Patients starting nivolumab less than 1 year after ASCT had lower diversity and were excluded from later analyses.

Regarding this clone: What it binds is unknown.

Following autologous stem cell transplantation, relapse occurred in every patient, and exposure to brentuximab vedotin varied. V lost 3 bases to trimming and J lost 8 bases; unmatched junction nucleotides: 10. Germline loops: CDR1 SGDLS, CDR2 YYNGEE. The CDR3 consists of 14 residues. Measured with immunoSEQ multiplex PCR; TCRdb has only the in-frame clones, and not every one. This table has about 43,000 clones, under 75% appearing once. The TCR originated in a human donor with classical Hodgkin lymphoma. The sample here was peripheral blood mononuclear cells (PBMCs), taken before the second cycle of nivolumab. The chain couples TRBV9 to TRBJ1-2; 7 bases are shared with TRBD1. The CDR3 DNA reads TGTGCCAGCAGCGCCCGGGACAGTCGGAGCGGCTACACCTTC. As protein: CASSARDSRSGYTF.